This T cell receptor beta chain is from a study of T cells in Graves' hyperthyroidism and ophthalmopathy. Amplified TCR beta CDR3 regions came from RNA transcripts. First-round RT-PCR with HTBI primers amplified the TCR CDR3 region. Via MiXCR, TCRdb re-called the multiplex PCR reads, giving one row per CDR3 protein. Counted here are approximately 700,000 distinct CDR3 sequences, nearly 45% occurring once; the ten biggest clones make up under 8.5%. Clinical symptoms, serum thyroxine, TRAb, thyroid ultrasound and orbital computed tomography established diagnosis. Trimming left V 3 bases short and J 7 bases short, with 13 bases between. Looked up from germline, CDR1 is SGHAT and CDR2 is FQNNGV. The CDR3 loop spans 14 amino acids. This clonotype has just a few counts.

The source of this sequence is an adult man with Graves' disease, either hyperthyroidism or ophthalmopathy (not recorded which). This rearrangement joins TRBV11-2 to TRBJ1-5; a possible D gene is TRBD1 (5 bases). The sample consisted of peripheral blood or thyroid tissue (not recorded which). CDR3 DNA: TGTGCCAGCAGCTTGGGGGGTATCGGCCAGCCCCAGCATTTT. It encodes CASSLGGIGQPQHF.